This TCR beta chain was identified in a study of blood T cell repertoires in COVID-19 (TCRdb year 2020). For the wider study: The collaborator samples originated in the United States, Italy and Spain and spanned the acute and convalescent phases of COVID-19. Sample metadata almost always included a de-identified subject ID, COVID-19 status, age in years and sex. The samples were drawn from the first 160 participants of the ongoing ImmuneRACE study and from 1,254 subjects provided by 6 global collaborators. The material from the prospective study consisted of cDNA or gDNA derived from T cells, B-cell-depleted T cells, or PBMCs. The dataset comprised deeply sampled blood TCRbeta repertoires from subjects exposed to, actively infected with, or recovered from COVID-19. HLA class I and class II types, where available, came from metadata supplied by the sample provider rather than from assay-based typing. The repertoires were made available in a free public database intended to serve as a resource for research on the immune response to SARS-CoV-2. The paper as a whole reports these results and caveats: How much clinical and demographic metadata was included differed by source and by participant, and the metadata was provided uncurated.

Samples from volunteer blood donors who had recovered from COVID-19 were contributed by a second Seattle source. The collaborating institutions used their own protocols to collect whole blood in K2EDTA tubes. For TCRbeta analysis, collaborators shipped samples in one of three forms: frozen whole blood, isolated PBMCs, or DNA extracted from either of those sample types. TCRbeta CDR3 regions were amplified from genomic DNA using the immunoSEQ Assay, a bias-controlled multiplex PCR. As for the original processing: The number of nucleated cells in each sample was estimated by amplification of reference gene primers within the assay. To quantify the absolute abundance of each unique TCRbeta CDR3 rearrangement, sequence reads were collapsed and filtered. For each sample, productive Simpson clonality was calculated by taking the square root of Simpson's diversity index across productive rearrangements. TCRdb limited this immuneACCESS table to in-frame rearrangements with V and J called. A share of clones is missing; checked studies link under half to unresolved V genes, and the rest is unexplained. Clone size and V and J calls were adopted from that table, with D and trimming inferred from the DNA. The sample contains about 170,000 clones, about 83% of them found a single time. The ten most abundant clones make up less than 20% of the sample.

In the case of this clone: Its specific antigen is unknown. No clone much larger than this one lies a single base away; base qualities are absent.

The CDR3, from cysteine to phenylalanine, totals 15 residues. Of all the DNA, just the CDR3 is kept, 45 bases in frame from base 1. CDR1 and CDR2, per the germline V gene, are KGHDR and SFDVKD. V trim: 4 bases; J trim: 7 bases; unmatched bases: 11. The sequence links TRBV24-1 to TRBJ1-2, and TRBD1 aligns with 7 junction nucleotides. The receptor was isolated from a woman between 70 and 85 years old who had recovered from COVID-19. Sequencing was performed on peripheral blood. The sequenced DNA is TGTGCCACCAGTGACCCAAGACAGGGCGTGGGTGGCTACACCTTC. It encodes CATSDPRQGVGGYTF.